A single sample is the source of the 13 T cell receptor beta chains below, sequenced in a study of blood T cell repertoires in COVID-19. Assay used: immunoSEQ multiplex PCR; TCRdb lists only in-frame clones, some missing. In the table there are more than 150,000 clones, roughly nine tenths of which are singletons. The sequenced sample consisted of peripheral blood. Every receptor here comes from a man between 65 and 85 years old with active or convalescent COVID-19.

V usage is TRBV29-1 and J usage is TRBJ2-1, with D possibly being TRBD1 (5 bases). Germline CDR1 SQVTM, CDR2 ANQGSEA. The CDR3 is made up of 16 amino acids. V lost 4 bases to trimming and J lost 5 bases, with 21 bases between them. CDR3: CSVGISQGMRNNEQFF. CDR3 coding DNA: TGCAGCGTTGGAATTTCGCAGGGCATGAGGAACAATGAGCAGTTCTTC.

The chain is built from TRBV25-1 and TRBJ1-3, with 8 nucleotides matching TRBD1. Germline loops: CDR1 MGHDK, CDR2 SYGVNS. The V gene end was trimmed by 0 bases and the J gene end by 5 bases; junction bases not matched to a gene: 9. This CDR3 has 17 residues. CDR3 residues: CASSEYLGQGKRNTIYF. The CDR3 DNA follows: TGTGCCAGCAGTGAATATCTCGGACAGGGAAAGCGAAACACCATATATTTT. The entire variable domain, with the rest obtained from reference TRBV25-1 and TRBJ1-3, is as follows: EADIYQTPRYLVIGTGKKITLECSQTMGHDKMYWYQQDPGMELHLIHYSYGVNSTEKGDLSSESTVSRIRTEHFPLTLESARPSHTSQYLCASSEYLGQGKRNTIYFGEGSWLTVV.

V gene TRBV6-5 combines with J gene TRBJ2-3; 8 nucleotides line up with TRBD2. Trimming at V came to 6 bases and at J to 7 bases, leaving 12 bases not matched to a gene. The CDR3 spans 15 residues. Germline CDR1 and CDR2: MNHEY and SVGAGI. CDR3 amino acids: CASSTNGAGGNTQYF. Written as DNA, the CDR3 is TGTGCCAGCAGCACCAACGGGGCGGGAGGAAATACGCAGTATTTT.

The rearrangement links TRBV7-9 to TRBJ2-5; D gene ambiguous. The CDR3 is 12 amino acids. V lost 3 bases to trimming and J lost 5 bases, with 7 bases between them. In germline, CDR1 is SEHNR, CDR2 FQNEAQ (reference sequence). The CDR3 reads CASSFSLETQYF. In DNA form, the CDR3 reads TGTGCCAGCAGCTTTTCTCTCGAGACCCAGTACTTC.

CDR3 in amino acids: CAWSSSSNQPQHF. As DNA, the CDR3 is TGTGCCTGGAGTTCCAGTAGCAATCAGCCCCAGCATTTT. V gene TRBV30 combines with J gene TRBJ1-5; D unclear. V was shortened by 2 bases and J by 0 bases, with 5 bases between the two germline ends. The length of the CDR3 is 13 residues. Germline CDR1 is GTSNPN and CDR2 is SVGIG (reference sequence).

For the CDR3, the DNA is TGTGCCAGCAGTTACTCTAGCATTCAGTACTTC. It encodes CASSYSSIQYF. The genes are TRBV6-2 or TRBV6-3 and TRBJ2-4; D gene unclear. Looked up from germline, CDR1 is MNHEY and CDR2 is SVGEGT. This CDR3 has 11 residues. With 0 bases removed from V and 9 bases from J, the gap between germline ends came to 3 bases.

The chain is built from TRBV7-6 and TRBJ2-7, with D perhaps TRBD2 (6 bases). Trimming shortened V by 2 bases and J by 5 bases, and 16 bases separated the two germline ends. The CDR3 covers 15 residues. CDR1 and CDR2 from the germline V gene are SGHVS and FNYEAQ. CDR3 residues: CASSLRGGKRDEQYF. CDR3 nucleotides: TGTGCCAGCAGCTTAAGGGGCGGGAAAAGGGACGAGCAGTACTTC.

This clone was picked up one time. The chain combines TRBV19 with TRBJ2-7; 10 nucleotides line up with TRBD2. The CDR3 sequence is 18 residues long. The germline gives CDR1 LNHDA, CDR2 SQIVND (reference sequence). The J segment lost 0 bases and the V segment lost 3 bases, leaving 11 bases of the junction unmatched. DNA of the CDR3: TGTGCCAGTAGTATTGGGGGAGTAGCGGGGGGCCTCTCCTACGAGCAGTACTTC. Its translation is CASSIGGVAGGLSYEQYF. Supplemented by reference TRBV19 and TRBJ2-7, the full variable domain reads DGGITQSPKYLFRKEGQNVTLSCEQNLNHDAMYWYRQDPGQGLRLIYYSQIVNDFQKGDIAEGYSVSREKKESFPLTVTSAQKNPTAFYLCASSIGGVAGGLSYEQYFGPGTRLTVT.

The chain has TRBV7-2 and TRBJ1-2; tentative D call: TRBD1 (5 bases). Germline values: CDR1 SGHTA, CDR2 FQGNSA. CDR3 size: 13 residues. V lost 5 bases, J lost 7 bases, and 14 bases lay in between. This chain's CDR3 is CASSAKGAVGYTF. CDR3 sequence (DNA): TGTGCCAGCAGCGCGAAAGGGGCTGTTGGCTACACCTTC.

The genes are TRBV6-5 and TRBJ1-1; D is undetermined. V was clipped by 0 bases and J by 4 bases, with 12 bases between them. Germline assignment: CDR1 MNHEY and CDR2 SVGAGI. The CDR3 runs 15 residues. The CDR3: CASSYSRRSGTEAFF. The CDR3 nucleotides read TGTGCCAGCAGTTACTCGAGGAGATCGGGCACTGAAGCTTTCTTT.

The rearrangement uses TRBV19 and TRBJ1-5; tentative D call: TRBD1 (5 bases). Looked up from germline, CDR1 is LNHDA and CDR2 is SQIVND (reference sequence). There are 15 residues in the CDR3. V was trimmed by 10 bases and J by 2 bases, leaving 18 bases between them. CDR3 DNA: TGTGCCACCAACCCACAGGTTGCAGGCAATCAGCCCCAGCATTTT. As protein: CATNPQVAGNQPQHF.

CDR3 bases: TGTGCCAGCAGTTACCTAAGGACGTTGAGGGTAACAGATACGCAGTATTTT. Its translation is CASSYLRTLRVTDTQYF. The V gene is TRBV6-2 or TRBV6-3, the J gene TRBJ2-3; a possible D gene is TRBD2 (5 bases). In germline, CDR1 is MNHEY, CDR2 SVGEGT. CDR3 length: 17 amino acids. Between the trimmed V and J ends, which lost 2 bases and 3 bases, there was a span of 18 bases.

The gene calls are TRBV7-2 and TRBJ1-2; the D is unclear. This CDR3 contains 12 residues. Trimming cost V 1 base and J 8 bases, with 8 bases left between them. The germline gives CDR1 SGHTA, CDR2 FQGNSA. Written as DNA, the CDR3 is TGTGCCAGCAGCTTAGAACTAGGGGGCTACACCTTC. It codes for CASSLELGGYTF.